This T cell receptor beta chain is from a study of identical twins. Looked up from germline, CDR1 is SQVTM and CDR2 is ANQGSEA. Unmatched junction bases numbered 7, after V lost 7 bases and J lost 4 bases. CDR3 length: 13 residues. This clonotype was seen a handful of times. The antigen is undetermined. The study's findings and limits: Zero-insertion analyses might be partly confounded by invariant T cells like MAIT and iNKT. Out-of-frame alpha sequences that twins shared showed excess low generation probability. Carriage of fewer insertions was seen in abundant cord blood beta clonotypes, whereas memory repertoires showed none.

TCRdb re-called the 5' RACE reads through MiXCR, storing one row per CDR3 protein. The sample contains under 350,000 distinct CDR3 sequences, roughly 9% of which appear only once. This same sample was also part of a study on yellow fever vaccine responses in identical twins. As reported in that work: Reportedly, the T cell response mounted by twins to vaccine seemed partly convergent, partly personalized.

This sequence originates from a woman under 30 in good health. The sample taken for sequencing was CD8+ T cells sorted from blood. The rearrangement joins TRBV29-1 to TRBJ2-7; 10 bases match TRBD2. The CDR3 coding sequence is TGCAGCGCCACTAGCGGGGAAAGATACGAGCAGTACTTC. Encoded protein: CSATSGERYEQYF.